These 17 T cell receptor beta chains originate from one sample sequenced in a study of blood T cell repertoires in COVID-19. The data were produced by immunoSEQ multiplex PCR, yet TCRdb's version contains in-frame clones alone and is incomplete. Here the sample spans under 200,000 clones, 84% being singletons. The sample taken for sequencing was PBMCs or T cells enriched from blood (not recorded which). The receptor source for this set is a man aged 50-60 years who had recovered from COVID-19.

The chain uses TRBV5-1 and TRBJ2-5, with TRBD1 identical over 10 bases. The J segment lost 3 bases and the V segment lost 3 bases, leaving 2 bases of the junction unmatched. Per the germline V gene, CDR1 is SGHRS and CDR2 is YFSETQ. CDR3 length equals 14 residues. This CDR3 is CASSWTGGKETQYF. The DNA for the CDR3 is TGCGCCAGCAGCTGGACAGGGGGGAAAGAGACCCAGTACTTC.

The V and J genes are TRBV18 and TRBJ1-3; D is ambiguous. The CDR3 covers 17 residues. V dropped 3 bases and J dropped 0 bases, with 15 bases sitting between them. CDR1 KGHSH and CDR2 LQKENI come from the germline V gene. CDR3: CASSPPGRRFSGNTIYF. DNA for the CDR3: TGTGCCAGCTCACCCCCTGGCAGGCGATTCTCTGGAAACACCATATATTTT. The full variable domain, completed using reference TRBV18 and TRBJ1-3, is NAGVMQNPRHLVRRRGQEARLRCSPMKGHSHVYWYRQLPEEGLKFMVYLQKENIIDESGMPKERFSAEFPKEGPSILRIQQVVRGDSAAYFCASSPPGRRFSGNTIYFGEGSWLTVV.

The V gene is TRBV7-6, the J gene TRBJ2-7, with 7 bases that match TRBD1. Trimming took 6 bases from V and 0 from J; bases not matched to a gene: 14. The CDR3 consists of 17 residues. Germline-derived CDR1 and CDR2 are SGHVS and FNYEAQ. The CDR3 DNA follows: TGTGCCAGCAGTAAGACTACCCGACAGGGAACCTCCTACGAGCAGTACTTC. This translates into CASSKTTRQGTSYEQYF.

This clone was seen a single time. The chain combines TRBV4-1 with TRBJ1-3; perhaps TRBD1 as D (6 bases). V was trimmed by 0 bases and J by 2 bases, leaving 8 bases between them. Germline CDR1 and CDR2: MGHRA and YSYEKL. The CDR3 length is 15 residues. Written as DNA, the CDR3 is TGCGCCAGCAGCCAAGACTGGACAGCTGGAAACACCATATATTTT. It yields the protein CASSQDWTAGNTIYF.

This clone was found a few times. The V call is TRBV5-3, the J call TRBJ1-1, with D perhaps matching TRBD1 (5 bases). TRBV5-3 carries the ORF label, with uncertain function. There are 14 residues in the CDR3. V was pared by 3 bases and J by 3 bases, with 12 bases between. The CDR3 reads CARSSPGGDTEAFF. CDR3 bases: TGTGCCAGAAGCTCTCCTGGGGGGGACACTGAAGCTTTCTTT.

This rearrangement joins TRBV30 to TRBJ2-5; 15 bases line up with TRBD2. V gave up 5 bases and J gave up 7 bases; unmatched junction bases: 17. The length of the CDR3 is 18 residues. Germline values: CDR1 GTSNPN, CDR2 SVGIG (reference sequence). CDR3 sequence: CAWELGLAGGPRVGTQYF. CDR3 sequence (DNA): TGTGCCTGGGAACTCGGACTAGCGGGGGGGCCTCGGGTCGGGACCCAGTACTTC.

V and J are TRBV19 and TRBJ2-2, with 7 nucleotides matching TRBD1. Trimming removed 1 base from V and 3 bases from J; junction bases left unmatched: 5. The V gene's germline CDR1 is LNHDA and CDR2 SQIVND (reference sequence). The CDR3 covers 16 residues. The CDR3 sequence: CASSIGGQIYTGELFF. The CDR3 DNA reads as TGTGCCAGTAGTATAGGGGGACAGATTTACACCGGGGAGCTGTTTTTT.

V and J are TRBV7-9 and TRBJ2-1; D is possibly TRBD1 (7 bases). Trimming removed 4 bases at V and 15 bases at J, with 16 bases between. Germline V lookup: CDR1 SEHNR, CDR2 FQNEAQ (reference sequence). The CDR3 sequence is 12 residues long. CDR3 nucleotides: TGTGCCAGCAGCTCTACCAGGGGGGTGATGTTCTTC. It specifies CASSSTRGVMFF.

There are a few counts of this clone. The chain is built from TRBV30 and TRBJ1-1; D not certain. CDR1 GTSNPN and CDR2 SVGIG come from the germline V gene (reference sequence). The CDR3 spans 14 residues. Trimming stripped 0 bases from V and 4 bases from J, with 12 bases between. This CDR3 is CAWSVGGFLTEAFF. Written as DNA, the CDR3 is TGTGCCTGGAGTGTGGGCGGGTTTCTCACTGAAGCTTTCTTT.

V and J are TRBV7-9 and TRBJ2-2; a possible D gene is TRBD2 (6 bases). From germline, CDR1 is SEHNR and CDR2 FQNEAQ (reference sequence). Trimming removed 6 bases at V and 5 bases at J, with 22 bases between. This CDR3 is built from 17 residues. The CDR3 DNA sequence: TGTGCCAGCAGAGAAACGGAGGGGCAGGCGGGGACCGGGGAGCTGTTTTTT. Amino acid sequence: CASRETEGQAGTGELFF.

V and J are TRBV18 and TRBJ2-7; D uncertain. The CDR3 contains 15 residues. Germline V gene lookup returns CDR1 KGHSH and CDR2 LQKENI. With 3 bases removed from V and 3 bases from J, the gap between germline ends came to 15 bases. The CDR3 DNA sequence: TGTGCCAGCTCACCTTACCCTGACACCCTCTACGAGCAGTACTTC. This sequence encodes CASSPYPDTLYEQYF.

The table lists this clone with many counts. The V call is TRBV19, the J call TRBJ1-2; D might be TRBD1 (5 bases). V was clipped by 5 bases and J by 1 base, with 11 bases between them. The CDR3 consists of 14 residues. CDR1 is LNHDA and CDR2 is SQIVND in the germline V gene (reference sequence). The CDR3 is CASSSPTDNYGYTF. Here the CDR3 DNA reads TGTGCCAGTAGTTCCCCGACAGATAACTATGGCTACACCTTC.

The V gene is TRBV3-1 (or the pseudogene TRBV3-2), the J gene TRBJ1-5; possible D gene TRBD1, 5 bases. Trimming stripped 3 bases from V and 7 bases from J, with 13 bases between. There are 14 residues in the CDR3. Germline V gene data show CDR1 as LGHDT and CDR2 as YNNKEL (reference sequence). The CDR3 here is CASSQGGVGQPQHF. The CDR3 DNA reads TGTGCCAGCAGCCAGGGGGGGGTAGGACAGCCCCAGCATTTT.

CDR3 nucleotide sequence: TGTGCCAGCAGCTTAGAATTGCGGGGACAGGGAGATGGCTACACCTTC. Translated: CASSLELRGQGDGYTF. The chain has TRBV7-9 and TRBJ1-2, with 9 bases aligning to TRBD1. This CDR3 has 16 residues. The germline V gene has CDR1 SEHNR and CDR2 FQNEAQ (reference sequence). Germline trimming cut 1 base from V and 6 bases from J; bases unmatched to any gene: 9. Using reference TRBV7-9 and TRBJ1-2 for the parts outside the CDR3, the full variable domain is DTGVSQNPRHKITKRGQNVTFRCDPISEHNRLYWYRQTLGQGPEFLTYFQNEAQLEKSRLLSDRFSAERPKGSFSTLEIQRTEQGDSAMYLCASSLELRGQGDGYTFGSGTRLTVV.

The chain carries TRBV19 and TRBJ2-1; 11 nucleotides align to TRBD2. The V segment lost 3 bases and the J segment 8 bases; nucleotides outside the gene matches: 9. The CDR3 has 16 amino acids. Germline assignment: CDR1 LNHDA and CDR2 SQIVND (reference sequence). The CDR3 reads CASSILSGGAVHEQFF. The CDR3 DNA follows: TGTGCCAGTAGTATCCTTAGCGGGGGGGCAGTTCATGAGCAGTTCTTC.

The J gene is TRBJ2-2, the V gene TRBV7-9; 7 bases map to TRBD1. There are 15 residues in the CDR3. Germline V gene data show CDR1 as SEHNR and CDR2 as FQNEAQ (reference sequence). The junction had 8 bases not matched to a gene; V was cut back by 5 bases and J by 5 bases. CDR3 nucleotide sequence: TGTGCCAGCAGCAGTGCAGGGGGTCCTACCGGGGAGCTGTTTTTT. Encoded protein: CASSSAGGPTGELFF.

The chain joins TRBV9 to TRBJ1-3; no firm D call. CDR3 length: 14 residues. Germline assignment: CDR1 SGDLS and CDR2 YYNGEE. Trimming shortened V by 0 bases and J by 4 bases, and 8 bases separated the two germline ends. The CDR3, as DNA: TGTGCCAGCAGCGTAGCCCCGGAGGGAAACACCATATATTTT. This translates into CASSVAPEGNTIYF.